This T cell receptor beta chain was sequenced for a study of CD8 T cells in Susac syndrome. This clonotype was recorded once. Reverse transcription of roughly 0.5 to 1 ug RNA was carried out with random hexamers. One entry per CDR3 protein, called by TCRdb with MiXCR from the immunoSEQ multiplex PCR reads. The sample records 200,000 to 300,000 distinct CDR3 sequences, 80% to 95% being singletons. Germline assignment: CDR1 MGHDK and CDR2 SYGVNS. V gave up 6 bases and J gave up 1 base; unmatched junction bases: 10. This CDR3 region has 17 residues. Sequencing was performed on CD4+ T cells from PBMCs. The rearrangement links TRBV25-1 to TRBJ1-1; TRBD1 matches 11 bases. This clonotype was sampled from a human donor with multiple sclerosis. In DNA, the CDR3 is TGTGCCAGCAGGAGGGGTAGGACAGGGGGCTCGAACACTGAAGCTTTCTTT. Protein product: CASRRGRTGGSNTEAFF.